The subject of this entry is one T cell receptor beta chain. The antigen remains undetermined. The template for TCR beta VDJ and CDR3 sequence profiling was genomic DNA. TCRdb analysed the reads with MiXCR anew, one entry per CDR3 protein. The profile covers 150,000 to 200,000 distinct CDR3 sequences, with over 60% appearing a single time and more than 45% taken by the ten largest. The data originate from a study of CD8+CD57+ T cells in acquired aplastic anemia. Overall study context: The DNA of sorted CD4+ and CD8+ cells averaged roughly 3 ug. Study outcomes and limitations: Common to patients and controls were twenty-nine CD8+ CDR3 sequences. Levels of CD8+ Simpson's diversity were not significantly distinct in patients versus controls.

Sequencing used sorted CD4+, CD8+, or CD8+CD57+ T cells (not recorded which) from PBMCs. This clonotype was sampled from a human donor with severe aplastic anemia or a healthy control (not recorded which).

CDR3 loop: CATGEQYF. The CDR3 DNA is TGTGCCACCGGCGAGCAGTACTTC. The genes are TRBV24-1 and TRBJ2-7, with no clear D. The CDR3 sequence is 8 residues long. CDR1 KGHDR and CDR2 SFDVKD come from the germline V gene. V lost 9 bases, J lost 6 bases, and 2 bases lay in between.